Given below is one T cell receptor beta chain in context. Its binding antigen is unknown. The read ends 3 residues early relative to the CDR3; the germline J gene fills the gap. Every participant had a single incident cervical HPV16 infection, and women with prevalent HPV16 infections were excluded. Cervical HPV DNA was detected with MY09/MY11 PCR, and genotyping was done with dot-blot hybridization. Fifteen mL of heparinized blood were centrifuged, and the buffy coat was split into aliquots, frozen at -30 degrees C, and then kept at -80 degrees C. QIAGEN kits were used to extract genomic DNA from buffy coat specimens. Based on the germline V gene, the CDR1 and CDR2 sequences are SNHLY and FYNNEI. The CDR3 covers 14 residues, taking in both the cysteine and the phenylalanine. Sequencing covers 33 bases of the CDR3, shown here with the frame starting at base 1. These data are taken from a study of T cells in women clearing cervical HPV infection (dated by TCRdb to the late 2010s). Broadly, across the study: The cases were about two dozen women with histologically confirmed HPV16-related CIN3 or worse, and 2 of those women had invasive cancers. For cases, the median interval between lesion detection and blood sampling was roughly 140 days, with an interquartile range of roughly 90 to 200 days. Five blinded duplicates per group were added as quality controls, giving 60 or so samples: some 50 participants and roughly ten replicates. The approximately 26 controls were women who cleared a single incident HPV16 infection within 12 months without developing precancer or cancer. Blood from cases was collected at the visit where the lesion was first found, while blood from controls was collected once the infection could no longer be detected. HLA typing was available for only a few women, so HLA type could not be excluded as a confounder. Median age was 34 years in cases versus around 40 in controls, and baseline characteristics did not differ significantly. Cases were matched to controls by age within five years and by the year the sample was collected. An exploratory proof-of-principle case-control study, nested within the Guanacaste HPV Natural History Study in Costa Rica, was conducted to compare TCR repertoires across cervical HPV16 outcomes. The parent cohort enrolled 8,500 to 13,000 women aged 18 or older in Guanacaste, Costa Rica, during about 1993 to 1994 and followed them for more than 6 years. Broad study findings and their caveats: Cases had lower TRBV6-7 relative abundance than controls (approximately 0.11% versus 0.16%; Bonferroni P = 0.0008). TCR repertoire richness was significantly higher in CIN3+ cases than in controls across sequencing depths, while evenness did not differ. T-cell numbers per sample were unknown, so richness differences could reflect varying T-cell content rather than repertoire biology. Whether associations preceded infection or resulted from infection could not be shown with the cross-sectional design, and effector/memory subsets and HPV-specific T cells were not isolated. Cases were distinguished from controls with an estimated AUC of roughly 0.81 by random forest classifiers combining richness and V gene abundances.

Using the immunoSEQ assay, multiplex PCR amplified TCR beta CDR3 regions from an average of about 1.1 ug of genomic DNA per sample. Primer bias was corrected in the assay by using a complete synthetic TCR repertoire to establish an amplification baseline. Amplicons were sequenced on the Illumina platform. As for the authors' bioinformatics: Sequence errors were corrected by clustering with frequency ratios and a modified nearest-neighbor algorithm, and the sequences were then analyzed in the immunoSEQ Analyzer using IMGT gene definitions. At each rarefaction depth, TCR richness and evenness were averaged over 20 rarefaction repeats, and samples with fewer sequences than the depth were excluded. V, D and J gene relative abundances were compared between groups with Wilcoxon rank sum tests, applying FDR correction. In the blinded duplicates, the intraclass correlation was nearly 96% for TCR richness and averaged around 78% across more than 65 gene segments. TCRdb took this table from immuneACCESS and kept in-frame rearrangements with V and J called. Such tables lack part of the clones; where checked against another copy, unresolved V genes explain under half of the gap, and the rest is unexplained. V and J calls plus clone size are reproduced from that table; the DNA served to infer D and trimming. The table kept for this sample lists under 30,000 clones. Of the sample, about 5.7% falls within the top ten clones.

The sequenced material came from blood buffy coat. The chain uses TRBV2 and TRBJ2-3; 8 central nucleotides agree with TRBD2. This TCR came from a woman aged 18 to 75 with a cervical HPV16 infection that either progressed to CIN3+ or cleared (not recorded which). Incomplete CDR3 DNA: TGTGCCAGCGGCCTGAGCGGGGGACAAGAGACG. Its translation is CASGLSGGQET. The entire CDR3 protein is CASGLSGGQETQYF. With the rest looked up from the reference TRBV2 and TRBJ2-3 genes rather than sequenced, the full variable domain is EPEVTQTPSHQVTQMGQEVILRCVPISNHLYFYWYRQILGQKVEFLVSFYNNEISEKSEIFDDQFSVERPDGSNFTLKIRSTKLEDSAMYFCASGLSGGQETQYFGPGTRLTVL.